Shown below are 11 T cell receptor beta chains from a single sample sequenced in a study of cytomegalovirus exposure and HLA in healthy donors. PCR used 60 Vbeta primers and 13 Jbeta primers. Assay used: immunoSEQ multiplex PCR; TCRdb lists only in-frame clones, some missing. The sample lists over 110,000 clones, around 78% seen once, with roughly 6.2% in the top ten. The sequencing input was PBMCs. These receptors were taken from a woman in her 40s in good health and CMV-seropositive.

This clone was counted a few times. The chain carries TRBV14 and TRBJ2-5, with 9 bases matching TRBD1. After removal of 2 bases from V and 5 bases from J, the junction contained 9 bases not matched to a gene. This CDR3 is built from 16 residues. The germline V gene has CDR1 SGHDN and CDR2 FVKESK. The CDR3 protein is CASSQWGQGVFETQYF. CDR3 nucleotides: TGTGCCAGCAGCCAATGGGGACAGGGTGTATTTGAGACCCAGTACTTC. The full variable domain, completed using reference TRBV14 and TRBJ2-5, is EAGVTQFPSHSVIEKGQTVTLRCDPISGHDNLYWYRRVMGKEIKFLLHFVKESKQDESGMPNNRFLAERTGGTYSTLKVQPAELEDSGVYFCASSQWGQGVFETQYFGPGTRLLVL.

The CDR3 DNA is TGTGCCAGCAGCTTAGAGGAAGGGGGTTACAATGAGCAGTTCTTC. This codes for CASSLEEGGYNEQFF. The chain joins TRBV7-6 to TRBJ2-1; D might be TRBD1 (6 bases). The CDR3 spans 15 residues. The V and J ends lost 1 base and 4 bases respectively, with 11 bases between them. CDR1 is SGHVS and CDR2 is FNYEAQ in the germline V gene.

This clone has only a few counts. V is TRBV5-6 and J is TRBJ2-3; D gene uncertain. V lost 1 base, J lost 7 bases, and 10 bases lay in between. Germline CDR1 and CDR2: SGHDT and YYEEEE. The CDR3 runs 13 residues. The DNA for the CDR3 is TGTGCCAGCAGCTTGTTGTCCCTCTATACGCAGTATTTT. This gives the protein CASSLLSLYTQYF.

CDR3 residues: CASSQAIQGAPFPLHF. Written as DNA, the CDR3 is TGCGCCAGCAGCCAAGCGATACAGGGGGCTCCCTTTCCCCTCCACTTT. The chain is built from TRBV4-1 and TRBJ1-6, with 9 bases lining up with TRBD1. CDR3 length equals 16 residues. V trimming: 1 base; J trimming: 13 bases; junction bases outside the gene matches: 11. From germline, CDR1 is MGHRA and CDR2 YSYEKL.

The genes are TRBV19 and TRBJ2-7; TRBD2 matches 8 bases. The CDR3 covers 15 residues. In germline, CDR1 is LNHDA, CDR2 SQIVND (reference sequence). V was pared by 1 base and J by 3 bases, with 5 bases of the junction left unmatched. The CDR3 DNA follows: TGTGCCAGTAGTATAGGAGGCGGGAGGCACTACGAGCAGTACTTC. It is translated as CASSIGGGRHYEQYF.

The chain combines TRBV6-4 with TRBJ2-5; 12 bases fit TRBD2. Trimming removed 2 bases from V and 5 bases from J; junction bases left unmatched: 3. Per germline, CDR1 MRHNA and CDR2 SNTAGT. There are 15 residues in the CDR3. CDR3 amino acids: CASSDRLAGAETQYF. The CDR3 coding sequence is TGTGCCAGCAGTGACAGACTAGCGGGAGCTGAGACCCAGTACTTC.

This clone was observed a single time. CDR3 region: CASSRDSPNTEAFF. The CDR3 coding sequence is TGCGCCAGCAGTCGGGACAGCCCTAACACTGAAGCTTTCTTT. The chain combines TRBV5-1 with TRBJ1-1, with 7 positions matching TRBD1. Looked up from germline, CDR1 is SGHRS and CDR2 is YFSETQ. Losses at the gene ends were 5 bases for V and 2 bases for J; bases not matched to a gene: 6. The CDR3 is 14 residues long.

The chain carries TRBV5-1 and TRBJ2-1; TRBD2 aligns across 7 bases. J lost 7 bases, V lost 4 bases, and 2 bases had no gene match. Germline V gives CDR1 SGHRS, CDR2 YFSETQ. There are 12 residues in the CDR3. This chain's CDR3 is CASSGTTNEQFF. The CDR3 bases are TGCGCCAGCAGCGGGACTACGAATGAGCAGTTCTTC.

The chain joins TRBV27 to TRBJ1-6; 9 positions match TRBD1. V lost 3 bases, J lost 8 bases, and 8 bases stayed unmatched. Per the germline V gene, CDR1 is MNHEY and CDR2 is SMNVEV (reference sequence). The CDR3 has 16 amino acids. CDR3 amino acids: CASSLSQGAGDSPLHF. In DNA form, the CDR3 reads TGTGCCAGCAGTTTGTCACAGGGGGCAGGGGATTCACCCCTCCACTTT.

The chain employs TRBV9 and TRBJ1-1; D may be TRBD1 (6 bases). V was shortened by 0 bases and J by 4 bases, with 16 bases between the two germline ends. Germline V lookup: CDR1 SGDLS, CDR2 YYNGEE. This CDR3 spans 16 amino acids. CDR3 in DNA: TGTGCCAGCAGCGTAGGGGATACAGGGTGGCCCACTGAAGCTTTCTTT. This codes for CASSVGDTGWPTEAFF.

For this clone: A junction boundary mismatches the germline segment, possibly from a read error. The chain recombines TRBV7-9 with TRBJ2-1; TRBD2 aligns across 7 bases. Per the germline V gene, CDR1 is SEHNR and CDR2 is FQNEAQ (reference sequence). This CDR3 is built from 16 residues. CDR3 sequence: CSSSSSLAENYNEQFF. The CDR3 region has the DNA TGTTCCAGCAGCTCGTCTCTAGCGGAGAACTACAATGAGCAGTTCTTC.